The 29 T cell receptor beta chains below come from one sample, sequenced in a study of cytotoxic CD8 clonotypes in ibrutinib-treated CLL (dated by TCRdb to the early 2020s). The library relied on the immunoSEQ multiplex PCR assay. TCRdb mirrors the immuneACCESS table, restricted to in-frame sequences. Some clones are absent from its copies; in checked studies, under half trace to an unresolved V gene, and the reason for the others is unknown. The sample table contains 300,000 to 400,000 clones; only one count was recorded for 67% of them. The ten largest clones capture around 6.6% of the sample. The sample in question was PBMCs, obtained after 36 months of ibrutinib treatment. These receptors were collected from a human donor with chronic lymphocytic leukemia.

The CDR3 nucleotides read TGTGCCAGTAATTCGGGGAATGAGCAGTTCTTC. Its protein product is CASNSGNEQFF. The chain has TRBV19 and TRBJ2-1; TRBD2 might be the D (5 bases). Per the germline V gene, CDR1 is LNHDA and CDR2 is SQIVND (reference sequence). The CDR3 consists of 11 residues. Trimming took 7 bases from V and 7 from J, leaving 8 bases between them.

This clone was observed a few times. The chain employs TRBV7-9 and TRBJ2-1; 9 nucleotides agree with TRBD2. The CDR3 loop spans 16 amino acids. V lost 1 base and J lost 6; bases outside the gene matches: 7. Germline values: CDR1 SEHNR, CDR2 FQNEAQ (reference sequence). CDR3 sequence reads: CASSLEVGSGSNEQFF. CDR3 DNA sequence: TGTGCCAGCAGCTTAGAGGTGGGTAGCGGGAGCAATGAGCAGTTCTTC.

This chain connects TRBV29-1 to TRBJ2-4; D remains ambiguous. Trimming cost V 5 bases and J 0 bases, with 5 bases left between them. In germline, CDR1 is SQVTM, CDR2 ANQGSEA. The length of the CDR3 is 12 residues. The CDR3 loop is CSVHIAKNIQYF. CDR3 DNA sequence: TGCAGCGTTCATATAGCCAAAAACATTCAGTACTTC.

The gene calls are TRBV7-9 and TRBJ2-7; 7 bases fit TRBD1. The V and J ends lost 2 bases and 3 bases, in that order; junction bases with no gene match: 7. Germline assignment: CDR1 SEHNR and CDR2 FQNEAQ (reference sequence). The CDR3 contains 15 residues. This CDR3 is CASSLRGPGYYEQYF. In DNA form, the CDR3 reads TGTGCCAGCAGCTTAAGGGGGCCAGGATACTACGAGCAGTACTTC.

The V and J genes are TRBV29-1 and TRBJ2-3; 8 bases line up with TRBD2. CDR3 size: 15 residues. The J segment lost 6 bases and the V segment lost 6 bases, leaving 14 bases of the junction unmatched. The germline gives CDR1 SQVTM, CDR2 ANQGSEA. The CDR3 here is CSVLKRGKAPDTQYF. Written as DNA, the CDR3 is TGCAGCGTGCTCAAGCGGGGGAAGGCCCCCGATACGCAGTATTTT.

The J gene is TRBJ1-4, the V gene TRBV2; 9 nucleotides line up with TRBD1. With 3 bases clipped from V and 7 bases from J, the junction kept 3 bases outside the gene matches. Germline CDR1 and CDR2: SNHLY and FYNNEI. The CDR3 is made up of 14 amino acids. The CDR3 nucleotides are TGTGCCAGCAGTGAGGGACAGGGAAGTGAAAAACTGTTTTTT. As protein: CASSEGQGSEKLFF.

V is TRBV6-4 and J is TRBJ2-3, with TRBD2 matching 13 bases. V shed 6 bases and J 4 bases; nucleotides not matched to a gene: 7. This CDR3 region has 16 residues. Per germline, CDR1 MRHNA and CDR2 SNTAGT. The CDR3 region is CASSPTSGGIADTQYF. DNA of the CDR3: TGTGCCAGCAGCCCGACTAGCGGGGGGATCGCAGATACGCAGTATTTT.

The chain joins TRBV27 to TRBJ2-1; possibly TRBD1 for D (7 bases). Trimming shortened V by 4 bases and J by 6 bases, and 19 bases separated the two germline ends. Germline lookup yields CDR1 MNHEY and CDR2 SMNVEV (reference sequence). This CDR3 region has 16 residues. The CDR3, as DNA: TGTGCCAGCAGTTCCACAGGGGAGGCTAGGCTCAATGAGCAGTTCTTC. This translates into CASSSTGEARLNEQFF.

The chain is built from TRBV5-1 and TRBJ1-6; 7 bases map to TRBD1. The germline CDR1 and CDR2 sequences are SGHRS and YFSETQ. The CDR3 has 15 residues. Trimming took 4 bases from V and 7 from J; bases not matched to a gene: 8. CDR3 region: CASSAGDSFNSPLHF. The CDR3 nucleotides read TGCGCCAGCAGCGCCGGGGACAGCTTCAATTCACCCCTCCACTTT.

The sample holds a few counts of this clone. The rearrangement joins TRBV29-1 to TRBJ2-5; the D gene is possibly TRBD2 (6 bases). Germline values: CDR1 SQVTM, CDR2 ANQGSEA. The CDR3 has 13 amino acids. Trimming pared 5 bases from V and 1 base from J, leaving 11 bases between. The CDR3 is CSVFKAGQETQYF. CDR3 DNA sequence: TGCAGCGTTTTTAAAGCGGGCCAAGAGACCCAGTACTTC.

J is TRBJ2-7 and V is TRBV7-9; TRBD1 matches at 11 bases. The V and J ends lost 9 bases and 5 bases, in that order; junction bases with no gene match: 6. This CDR3 has 13 amino acids. Germline-derived CDR1 and CDR2 are SEHNR and FQNEAQ (reference sequence). The CDR3 DNA sequence: TGTGCCAGTTGTTGGGACAGGGGGGACGAGCAGTACTTC. It translates to CASCWDRGDEQYF. Complete variable domain (other parts from reference TRBV7-9 and TRBJ2-7): DTGVSQNPRHKITKRGQNVTFRCDPISEHNRLYWYRQTLGQGPEFLTYFQNEAQLEKSRLLSDRFSAERPKGSFSTLEIQRTEQGDSAMYLCASCWDRGDEQYFGPGTRLTVT.

The chain employs TRBV6-6 and TRBJ1-2, with D possibly being TRBD1 (6 bases). V gave up 3 bases and J gave up 3 bases, with 14 bases separating them. Germline V CDR1 and CDR2: MNHNY, SVGAGI (reference sequence). The CDR3 is 15 residues long. This CDR3 reads CASSYQGRYDYGYTF. CDR3 DNA: TGTGCCAGCAGTTATCAGGGGCGATATGACTATGGCTACACCTTC.

The CDR3 DNA is TGTGCCAGCAGCCCGAATGTCGACGAGCAGTACTTC. The encoded protein is CASSPNVDEQYF. The V call is TRBV7-8, the J call TRBJ2-7; D not certain. The V gene lost 5 bases and the J gene lost 5 bases, with 10 bases spanning the gap. This CDR3 contains 12 residues. Germline-derived CDR1 and CDR2 are SGHVS and FQNEAQ.

J is TRBJ2-3 and V is TRBV15, with a tentative D call TRBD2 (6 bases). This CDR3 has 13 amino acids. The V gene's germline CDR1 is LNHNV and CDR2 YYDKDF (reference sequence). V shed 0 bases and J shed 6 bases, with 7 bases lying between them. CDR3 amino acids: CATSRDLADTQYF. CDR3 in DNA: TGTGCCACCAGCAGAGATCTAGCGGATACGCAGTATTTT.

This clone was seen a handful of times. The chain carries TRBV9 and TRBJ2-5, with TRBD1 identical over 8 bases. Per the germline V gene, CDR1 is SGDLS and CDR2 is YYNGEE. Trimming at V came to 0 bases and at J to 4 bases, leaving 5 bases not matched to a gene. The CDR3 sequence is 15 residues long. In DNA, the CDR3 is TGTGCCAGCAGCGTAGGTGGGACAGGAGGAGAGACCCAGTACTTC. This gives the protein CASSVGGTGGETQYF. The full variable domain, completed using reference TRBV9 and TRBJ2-5, is DSGVTQTPKHLITATGQRVTLRCSPRSGDLSVYWYQQSLDQGLQFLIQYYNGEERAKGNILERFSAQQFPDLHSELNLSSLELGDSALYFCASSVGGTGGETQYFGPGTRLLVL.

This chain connects TRBV5-1 to TRBJ1-4, with TRBD1 matching 12 bases. J gave up 3 bases and V 3 bases, and 3 bases lay outside the gene matches. The CDR3 consists of 16 residues. Germline CDR1 is SGHRS and CDR2 is YFSETQ. CDR3 loop: CASSWGQGAPNEKLFF. In DNA form, the CDR3 reads TGCGCCAGCAGCTGGGGACAGGGGGCCCCTAATGAAAAACTGTTTTTT.

This clone has a handful of counts. The V gene is TRBV5-1, the J gene TRBJ2-5; the D gene could be TRBD1 or TRBD2 (6 bases each). There are 16 residues in the CDR3. V lost 0 bases to trimming and J lost 0 bases, with 12 bases between them. In germline, CDR1 is SGHRS, CDR2 YFSETQ. The chain's CDR3 is CASSLVGGRYQETQYF. The CDR3 DNA sequence: TGCGCCAGCAGCTTGGTAGGGGGGCGGTACCAAGAGACCCAGTACTTC.

The J gene is TRBJ2-4, the V gene TRBV28; 7 bases align to TRBD2. CDR3 length: 14 residues. Germline V gene data show CDR1 as MDHEN and CDR2 as SYDVKM. V was clipped by 5 bases and J by 9 bases; unmatched bases: 10. In DNA form, the CDR3 reads TGTGCCAGCAGTCCCCAGGTGGGGGGGAGCATTCAGTACTTC. This codes for CASSPQVGGSIQYF.

This clone was counted a few times. The chain has TRBV7-2 and TRBJ1-6; 7 nucleotides agree with TRBD1. Germline loops: CDR1 SGHTA, CDR2 FQGNSA. V gave up 0 bases and J gave up 9 bases; unmatched junction bases: 8. CDR3 length: 16 residues. The CDR3 sequence is CASSLALRRGLSPLHF. The CDR3 nucleotides are TGTGCCAGCAGCTTAGCGCTTAGGAGGGGGCTTTCACCCCTCCACTTT. Looking up the rest from reference TRBV7-2 and TRBJ1-6 gives the full variable domain: GAGVSQSPSNKVTEKGKDVELRCDPISGHTALYWYRQSLGQGLEFLIYFQGNSAPDKSGLPSDRFSAERTGGSVSTLTIQRTQQEDSAVYLCASSLALRRGLSPLHFGNGTRLTVT.

The CDR3: CSAGHNEQYF. The CDR3, as DNA: TGCAGCGCTGGACACAACGAGCAGTACTTC. The chain recombines TRBV29-1 with TRBJ2-7; maybe TRBD1 (5 bases). CDR1 SQVTM and CDR2 ANQGSEA come from the germline V gene. The CDR3 is 10 amino acids. Trimming removed 7 bases at V and 5 bases at J, with 9 bases between.

This clone has more than one count but fewer than ten. The genes are TRBV5-1 and TRBJ2-1; D is possibly TRBD1 or TRBD2 (5 bases each). Germline assignment: CDR1 SGHRS and CDR2 YFSETQ. The CDR3 has 12 residues. V lost 7 bases, J lost 8 bases, and 13 bases lay in between. For the CDR3, the DNA is TGCGCCAGCGGGACGGTGGGGTATGAGCAGTTCTTC. Encoded protein: CASGTVGYEQFF.

The chain uses TRBV18 and TRBJ1-2; TRBD1 agrees at 10 bases. The CDR3 runs to 13 residues. Germline V gene sequence: CDR1 KGHSH, CDR2 LQKENI. The V and J ends lost 4 bases and 6 bases, in that order; junction bases with no gene match: 2. The CDR3 nucleotides are TGTGCCAGCTCACACGGGACAGGGGATGGCTACACCTTC. Its protein product is CASSHGTGDGYTF.

The chain employs TRBV18 and TRBJ2-1; D not certain. The V end lost 1 base, the J end lost 3 bases, and 10 bases lay between the germline ends. From germline, CDR1 is KGHSH and CDR2 LQKENI. CDR3 length: 15 amino acids. In DNA form, the CDR3 reads TGTGCCAGCTCACCACGGGTCTCGGACTACAATGAGCAGTTCTTC. Translated: CASSPRVSDYNEQFF.

This sequence joins TRBV25-1 and TRBJ2-1; 10 nucleotides agree with TRBD2. The germline V gene encodes CDR1 MGHDK and CDR2 SYGVNS. The CDR3 has 15 residues. J gave up 4 bases and V 4 bases, and 4 bases lay outside the gene matches. The CDR3 region has the DNA TGTGCCAGCAGTGCCTGGACTAGCGGATACAATGAGCAGTTCTTC. Translation: CASSAWTSGYNEQFF.

The V call is TRBV27, the J call TRBJ2-3; D could derive from TRBD1 or TRBD2 (5 bases each). The CDR3 covers 14 residues. Germline V gene data show CDR1 as MNHEY and CDR2 as SMNVEV (reference sequence). Trimming removed 8 bases from V and 2 bases from J, with 14 bases in between. In DNA, the CDR3 is TGTGCCAGCCGGGACCGACTGTACACAGATACGCAGTATTTT. Its protein is CASRDRLYTDTQYF.

This chain joins TRBV7-2 and TRBJ2-3; 8 positions agree with TRBD2. The CDR3 has 17 amino acids. V lost 1 base to trimming and J lost 2 bases; unmatched junction nucleotides: 8. CDR1 SGHTA and CDR2 FQGNSA come from the germline V gene. The CDR3, as DNA: TGTGCCAGCAGCTTAGTGTTGGCGGGGGGCAACACAGATACGCAGTATTTT. It specifies CASSLVLAGGNTDTQYF. Full variable domain (outside the CDR3, taken from reference TRBV7-2 and TRBJ2-3): GAGVSQSPSNKVTEKGKDVELRCDPISGHTALYWYRQSLGQGLEFLIYFQGNSAPDKSGLPSDRFSAERTGGSVSTLTIQRTQQEDSAVYLCASSLVLAGGNTDTQYFGPGTRLTVL.

The V call is TRBV28, the J call TRBJ1-5; no definite D call. V was cut by 2 bases and J by 0 bases, with 14 bases left in between. Germline V gives CDR1 MDHEN, CDR2 SYDVKM. The CDR3 runs to 17 residues. Here the CDR3 reads CASSLTPRFYSNQPQHF. Written as DNA, the CDR3 is TGTGCCAGCAGTTTAACGCCCCGTTTTTATAGCAATCAGCCCCAGCATTTT.

The J gene is TRBJ2-7, the V gene TRBV29-1, with D tentatively TRBD1 or TRBD2 (5 bases each). Germline assignment: CDR1 SQVTM and CDR2 ANQGSEA. The CDR3 contains 14 residues. V dropped 2 bases and J dropped 5 bases, with 16 bases sitting between them. This CDR3 reads CSVEFGAHGNEQYF. CDR3 DNA: TGCAGCGTTGAATTCGGGGCACATGGTAACGAGCAGTACTTC.

The chain employs TRBV5-4 and TRBJ2-1; possible D gene TRBD1, 5 bases. The CDR3 has 14 amino acids. V was cut by 4 bases and J by 9 bases, with 17 bases left in between. Germline assignment: CDR1 SGHNT and CDR2 YYREEE (reference sequence). The CDR3 sequence is CASSLPDTAVEQFF. The CDR3 DNA reads as TGTGCCAGCAGCCTCCCGGACACCGCGGTTGAGCAGTTCTTC.